This T cell receptor beta chain was identified during a study of T cell changes during pregnancy in multiple sclerosis. The CDR3 spans 14 residues. Trimming took 1 base from V and 7 from J, leaving 11 bases between them. Germline V gives CDR1 LNHDA, CDR2 SQIVND (reference sequence). TCRdb keeps only in-frame clones here, not all; method: immunoSEQ multiplex PCR. The sample records about 64,000 clones, 90% being singletons. V is TRBV19 and J is TRBJ1-5; D gene ambiguous. The clonotype was recovered from a female donor in good health, enrolled as a control in a pregnancy study. The source material was peripheral blood, sampled in the second trimester of pregnancy. CDR3 DNA: TGTGCCAGTAGTATAGTAGCAGGAGGCCAGCCCCAGCATTTT. The encoded protein is CASSIVAGGQPQHF.